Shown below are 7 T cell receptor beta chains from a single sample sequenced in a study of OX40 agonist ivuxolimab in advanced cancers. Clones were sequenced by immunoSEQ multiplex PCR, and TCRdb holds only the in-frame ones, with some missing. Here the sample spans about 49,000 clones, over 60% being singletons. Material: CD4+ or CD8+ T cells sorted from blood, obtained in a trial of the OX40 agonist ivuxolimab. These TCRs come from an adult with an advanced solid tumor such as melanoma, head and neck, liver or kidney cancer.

The CDR3: CASSIGRSQETQYF. The CDR3 bases are TGTGCCAGCAGTATCGGGAGGAGCCAAGAGACCCAGTACTTC. This chain connects TRBV2 to TRBJ2-5; 7 nucleotides agree with TRBD2. V trimming: 5 bases; J trimming: 1 base; junction bases outside the gene matches: 4. The CDR3 is made up of 14 amino acids. The germline CDR1 and CDR2 sequences are SNHLY and FYNNEI.

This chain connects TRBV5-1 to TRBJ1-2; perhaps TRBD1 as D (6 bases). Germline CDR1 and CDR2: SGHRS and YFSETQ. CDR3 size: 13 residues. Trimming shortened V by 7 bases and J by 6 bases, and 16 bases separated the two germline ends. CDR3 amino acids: CASGGTFRDGYTF. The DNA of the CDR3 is TGCGCCAGCGGGGGGACATTTCGGGATGGCTACACCTTC.

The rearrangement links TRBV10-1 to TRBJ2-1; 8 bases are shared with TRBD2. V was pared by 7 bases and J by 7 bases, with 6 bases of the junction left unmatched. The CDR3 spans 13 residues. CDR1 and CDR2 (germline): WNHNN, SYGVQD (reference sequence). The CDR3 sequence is CASNDLAGNEQFF. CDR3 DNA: TGCGCCAGCAATGATCTAGCGGGTAATGAGCAGTTCTTC.

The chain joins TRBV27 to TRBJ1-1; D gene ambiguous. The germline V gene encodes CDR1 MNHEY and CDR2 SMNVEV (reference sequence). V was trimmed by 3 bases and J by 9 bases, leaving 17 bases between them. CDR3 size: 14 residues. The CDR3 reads CASSFSDSTPKAFF. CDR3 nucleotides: TGTGCCAGCAGTTTCTCGGACTCAACGCCTAAAGCTTTCTTT.

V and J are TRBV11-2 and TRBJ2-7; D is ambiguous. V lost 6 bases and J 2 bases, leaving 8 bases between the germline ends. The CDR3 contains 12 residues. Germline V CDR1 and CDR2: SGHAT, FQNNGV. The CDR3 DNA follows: TGTGCCAGCAGTCAAGCCCCCTACGAGCAGTACTTC. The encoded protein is CASSQAPYEQYF.

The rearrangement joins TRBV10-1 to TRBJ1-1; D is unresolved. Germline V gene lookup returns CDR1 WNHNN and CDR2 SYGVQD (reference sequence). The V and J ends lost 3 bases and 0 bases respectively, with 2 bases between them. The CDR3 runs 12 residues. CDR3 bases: TGCGCCAGCAGTGACCTGAACACTGAAGCTTTCTTT. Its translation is CASSDLNTEAFF.

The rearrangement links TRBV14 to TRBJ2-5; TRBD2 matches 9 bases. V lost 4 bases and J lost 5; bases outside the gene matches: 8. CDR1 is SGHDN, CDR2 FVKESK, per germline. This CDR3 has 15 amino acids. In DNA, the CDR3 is TGTGCCAGCAGCCCGGGACTAGCAGTAAGGGAGACCCAGTACTTC. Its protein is CASSPGLAVRETQYF.